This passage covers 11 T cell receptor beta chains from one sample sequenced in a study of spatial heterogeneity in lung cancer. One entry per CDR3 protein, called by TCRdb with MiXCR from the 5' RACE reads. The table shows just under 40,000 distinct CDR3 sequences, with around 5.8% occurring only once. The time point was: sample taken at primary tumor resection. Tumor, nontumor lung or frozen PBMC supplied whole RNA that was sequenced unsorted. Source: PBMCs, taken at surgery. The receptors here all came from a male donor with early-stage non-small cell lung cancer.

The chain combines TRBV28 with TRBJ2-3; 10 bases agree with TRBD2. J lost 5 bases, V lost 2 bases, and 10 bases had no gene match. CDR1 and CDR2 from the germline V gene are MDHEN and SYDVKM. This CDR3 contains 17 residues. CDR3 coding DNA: TGTGCCAGCAGTTTAGCCTCCAGCGGGGGGGCCGTAGATACGCAGTATTTT. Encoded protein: CASSLASSGGAVDTQYF.

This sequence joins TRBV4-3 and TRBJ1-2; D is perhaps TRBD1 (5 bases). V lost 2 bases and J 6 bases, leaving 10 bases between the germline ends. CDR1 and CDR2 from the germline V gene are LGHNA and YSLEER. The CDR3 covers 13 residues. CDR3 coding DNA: TGCGCCAGCAGCCAACCGGCGGGGGATGGCTACACCTTC. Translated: CASSQPAGDGYTF.

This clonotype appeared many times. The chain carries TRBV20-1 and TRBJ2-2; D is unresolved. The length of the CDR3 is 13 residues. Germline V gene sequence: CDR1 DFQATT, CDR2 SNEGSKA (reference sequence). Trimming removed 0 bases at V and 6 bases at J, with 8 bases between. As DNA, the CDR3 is TGCAGTGCTAGAGATGTGCAGGCCGGGGAGCTGTTTTTT. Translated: CSARDVQAGELFF.

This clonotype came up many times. The CDR3 loop reads CASSTRPGQPNTEAFF. The DNA for the CDR3 is TGTGCCAGCAGCACGCGACCGGGACAGCCAAACACTGAAGCTTTCTTT. The chain uses TRBV11-2 and TRBJ1-1; 7 bases map to TRBD1. In germline, CDR1 is SGHAT, CDR2 FQNNGV. The CDR3 extends over 16 amino acids. With V trimmed by 5 bases and J by 2 bases, 11 bases remained unmatched. The variable domain in full, with the rest retrieved from reference TRBV11-2 and TRBJ1-1, is EAGVAQSPRYKIIEKRQSVAFWCNPISGHATLYWYQQILGQGPKLLIQFQNNGVVDDSQLPKDRFSAERLKGVDSTLKIQPAKLEDSAVYLCASSTRPGQPNTEAFFGQGTRLTVV.

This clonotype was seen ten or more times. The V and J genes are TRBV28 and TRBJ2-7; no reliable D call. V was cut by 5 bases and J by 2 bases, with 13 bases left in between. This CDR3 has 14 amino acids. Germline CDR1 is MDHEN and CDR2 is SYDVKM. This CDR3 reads CASSPRTITYEQYF. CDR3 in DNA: TGTGCCAGCAGTCCCCGGACCATTACCTACGAGCAGTACTTC.

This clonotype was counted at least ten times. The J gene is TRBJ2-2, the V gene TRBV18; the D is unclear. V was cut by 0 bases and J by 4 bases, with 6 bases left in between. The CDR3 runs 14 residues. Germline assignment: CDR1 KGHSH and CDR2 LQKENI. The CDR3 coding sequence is TGTGCCAGCTCACCACCGTCCGTCACCGGGGAGCTGTTTTTT. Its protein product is CASSPPSVTGELFF.

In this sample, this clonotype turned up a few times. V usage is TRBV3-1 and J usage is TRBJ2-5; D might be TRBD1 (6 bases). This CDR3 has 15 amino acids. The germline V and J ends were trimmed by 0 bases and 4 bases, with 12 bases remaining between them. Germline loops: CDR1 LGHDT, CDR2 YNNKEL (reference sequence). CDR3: CASSQDVGRGETQYF. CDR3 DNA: TGTGCCAGCAGCCAAGACGTGGGCAGGGGAGAGACCCAGTACTTC.

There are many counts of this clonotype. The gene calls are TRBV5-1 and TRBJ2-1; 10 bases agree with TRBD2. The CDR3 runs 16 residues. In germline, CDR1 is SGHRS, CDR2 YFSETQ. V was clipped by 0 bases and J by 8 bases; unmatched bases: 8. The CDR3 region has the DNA TGCGCCAGCAGCTTGGGGCTAGCGGGGGCGAGGGATGAGCAGTTCTTC. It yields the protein CASSLGLAGARDEQFF.

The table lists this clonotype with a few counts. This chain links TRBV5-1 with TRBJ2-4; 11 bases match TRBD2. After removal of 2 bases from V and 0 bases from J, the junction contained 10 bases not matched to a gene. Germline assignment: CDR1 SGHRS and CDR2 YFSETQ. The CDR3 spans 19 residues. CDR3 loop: CASSLETSGGGLAKNIQYF. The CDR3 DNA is TGCGCCAGCAGCTTAGAAACTAGCGGGGGAGGCTTAGCCAAAAACATTCAGTACTTC.

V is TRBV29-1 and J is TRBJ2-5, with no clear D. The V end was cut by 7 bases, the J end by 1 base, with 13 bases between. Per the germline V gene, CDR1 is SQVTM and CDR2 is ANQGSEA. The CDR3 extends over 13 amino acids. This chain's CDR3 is CSARRGSQETQYF. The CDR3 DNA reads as TGCAGCGCCCGCCGAGGCAGCCAAGAGACCCAGTACTTC.

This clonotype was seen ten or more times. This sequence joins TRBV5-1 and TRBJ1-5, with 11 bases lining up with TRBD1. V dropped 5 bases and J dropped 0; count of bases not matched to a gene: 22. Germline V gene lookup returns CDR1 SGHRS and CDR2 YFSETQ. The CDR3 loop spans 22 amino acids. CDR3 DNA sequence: TGCGCCAGCAGAGAGGGGGACAGGGCCGGGGACAGGGGGGGTTATAGCAATCAGCCCCAGCATTTT. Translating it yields CASREGDRAGDRGGYSNQPQHF.